This TCR beta chain appears in the sequencing data of a study of OX40 agonist ivuxolimab in advanced cancers. This clone was detected only once. Germline V lookup: CDR1 SGHRS, CDR2 YFSETQ. The ends lost 5 bases at V and 6 bases at J; junction bases unmatched: 4. The CDR3 length is 13 residues. Profiled with immunoSEQ multiplex PCR; TCRdb holds only in-frame clones, not every one. Among 100,000 or so clones listed, roughly 93% were seen once. The chain couples TRBV5-1 to TRBJ1-2; the match to TRBD1 covers 10 bases. The clonotype was recovered from an adult with an advanced solid tumor such as melanoma, head and neck, liver or kidney cancer. The sequenced sample was CD4+ or CD8+ T cells sorted from blood, obtained in a trial of the OX40 agonist ivuxolimab. The CDR3 region is CASRAGTGDGYTF. In nucleotides, the CDR3 is TGCGCCAGCAGGGCCGGGACAGGGGATGGCTACACCTTC.